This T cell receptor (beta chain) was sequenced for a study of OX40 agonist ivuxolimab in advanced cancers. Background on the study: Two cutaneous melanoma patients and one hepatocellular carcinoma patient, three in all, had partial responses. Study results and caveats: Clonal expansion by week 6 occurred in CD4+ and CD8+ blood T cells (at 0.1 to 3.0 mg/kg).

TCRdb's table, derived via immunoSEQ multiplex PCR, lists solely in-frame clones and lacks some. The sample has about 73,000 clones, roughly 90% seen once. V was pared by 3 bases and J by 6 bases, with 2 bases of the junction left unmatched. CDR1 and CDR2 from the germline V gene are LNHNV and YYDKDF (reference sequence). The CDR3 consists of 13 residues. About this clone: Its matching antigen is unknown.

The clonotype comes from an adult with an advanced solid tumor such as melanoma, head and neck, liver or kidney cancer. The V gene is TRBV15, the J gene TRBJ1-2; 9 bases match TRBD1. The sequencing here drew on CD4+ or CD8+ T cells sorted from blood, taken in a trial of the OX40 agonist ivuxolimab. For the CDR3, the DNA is TGTGCCACCAGCAGGGGACAGGGAGATGGCTACACCTTC. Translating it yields CATSRGQGDGYTF.